These 10 T cell receptor beta chains share one sample of origin, sequenced in a study of T cells expressing NK-cell markers. TCRdb re-called the 5' RACE reads and catalogs CDR3 proteins one per entry, DNA excluded. This repertoire includes fewer than 400,000 distinct CDR3 sequences. The sequenced sample consisted of blood T cells: a sorted CD56 or NKG2C T cell subset, CD4+ or CD8+ T cells, or bulk PBMC T cells (not recorded which). The receptors derive from a man aged 18-69 years in good health.

V is TRBV10-3 and J is TRBJ2-1; TCRdb designates TRBD2, a call that cannot be tested without DNA. CDR3 size: 17 residues. CDR1 is ENHRY, CDR2 SYGVKD, per germline. Here the CDR3 reads CAISESGPGGAYNEQFF.

J is TRBJ2-5 and V is TRBV7-9; TCRdb outputs TRBD1, but without DNA this stays unchecked. CDR3 length: 14 amino acids. Germline CDR1 reads SEHNR; CDR2 reads FQNEAQ (reference sequence). CDR3 residues: CASSSPGGGETQYF.

The V and J genes are TRBV24-1 and TRBJ2-2; absent DNA, TCRdb's TRBD1 call cannot be checked. From germline, CDR1 is KGHDR and CDR2 SFDVKD. The CDR3 consists of 15 residues. CDR3 loop: CATCREDRKSRELFF.

This chain uses TRBV6-1 with TRBJ1-1. The length of the CDR3 is 16 residues. Germline V lookup: CDR1 MNHNS, CDR2 SASEGT. CDR3 in amino acids: CASSEHNGILGTEAFF.

The chain couples TRBV7-7 to TRBJ1-1. The length of the CDR3 is 16 residues. The germline V gene has CDR1 SSHAT and CDR2 FNYEAQ (reference sequence). CDR3 region: CASSLVDPRPNTEAFF. Full variable domain (rest looked up from reference TRBV7-7 and TRBJ1-1): GAGVSQSPRYKVTKRGQDVTLRCDPISSHATLYWYQQALGQGPEFLTYFNYEAQPDKSGLPSDRFSAERPEGSISTLTIQRTEQRDSAMYRCASSLVDPRPNTEAFFGQGTRLTVV.

The chain uses TRBV5-1 and TRBJ1-6. There are 16 residues in the CDR3. The germline gives CDR1 SGHRS, CDR2 YFSETQ. Here the CDR3 reads CASSYFLRGGGSPLHF. Together with reference TRBV5-1 and TRBJ1-6, the CDR3 gives the full variable domain: KAGVTQTPRYLIKTRGQQVTLSCSPISGHRSVSWYQQTPGQGLQFLFEYFSETQRNKGNFPGRFSGRQFSNSRSEMNVSTLELGDSALYLCASSYFLRGGGSPLHFGNGTRLTVT.

The rearrangement links TRBV5-1 to TRBJ2-1; TCRdb designates TRBD2, a call that cannot be tested without DNA. The CDR3 consists of 15 residues. Germline loops: CDR1 SGHRS, CDR2 YFSETQ. The CDR3 region is CASSLRSRGLDEQFF. Combining the CDR3 with reference TRBV5-1 and TRBJ2-1 gives the whole variable domain KAGVTQTPRYLIKTRGQQVTLSCSPISGHRSVSWYQQTPGQGLQFLFEYFSETQRNKGNFPGRFSGRQFSNSRSEMNVSTLELGDSALYLCASSLRSRGLDEQFFGPGTRLTVL.

This sequence joins TRBV27 and TRBJ1-2; TCRdb's D gene call, TRBD1, goes unchecked for lack of DNA. CDR1 is MNHEY and CDR2 is SMNVEV in the germline V gene (reference sequence). The CDR3 has 13 amino acids. The CDR3 sequence is CASSNRDREATTF.

J is TRBJ2-5 and V is TRBV29-1; there is no DNA to check the TCRdb D call of TRBD2. Germline V gene data show CDR1 as SQVTM and CDR2 as ANQGSEA. The CDR3 has 13 amino acids. The CDR3 protein is CSALAGGYETQYF.

The chain recombines TRBV20-1 with TRBJ2-5; TCRdb selects TRBD1, and the lack of DNA leaves this call unchecked. Looked up from germline, CDR1 is DFQATT and CDR2 is SNEGSKA (reference sequence). This CDR3 has 16 residues. The CDR3 region is CSARDWGGGSQETQYF.